This T cell receptor beta chain was recovered during a study of metastatic and nonmetastatic thyroid tumors (TCRdb year 2020). Study-level background: For patients with malignant and with benign thyroid disease, the researchers compared repertoires between peripheral blood samples and tumor or nodule tissue samples.

No treatment had been received by any patient before thyroid surgery. Using T-cell receptor beta sequencing, the study looked back at clinical samples from patients collected from 2012 to 2018. Turning to this clone: What this receptor recognizes is not known. One end of the junction does not line up with germline, which may come from a read error.

Reading the germline V gene (reference sequence) gives CDR1 MNHNY and CDR2 SVGAGI. The CDR3 contains 15 residues, cysteine and phenylalanine counted. The entry retains the CDR3 DNA only, 45 bases that are in frame from base 1. Library prep was done by PCR. These reads were obtained on an Illumina HiSeq 4000. High-throughput sequencing was used to profile the TCR beta-chain CDR3 region of each patient. In the authors' own workflow: The researchers built a classifier to tell apart papillary thyroid cancer patients with distant metastasis, based on CDR3 differences among clinicopathological groups. Repertoire diversity was assessed with the Shannon index, and tumor-blood repertoire similarity with the Morisita-Horn index. TCRdb ran its own pipeline on the public reads, namely fastp trimming at Q25 and MiXCR clone calling, and kept in-frame beta chains. The V and J calls and clone size come from TCRdb's table, not from the authors' own analysis. The sample table holds approximately 4,900 clones, of which 25% to 30% were seen once. 12% to 15% of the sample belongs to the ten largest clones.

Overall study outcomes, separate from this receptor: In both blood and tumor samples, malignant tumors were reported to have significantly higher TCR beta diversity than benign nodules.

The clonotype was recovered from a female donor with papillary thyroid cancer or a benign thyroid nodule (not recorded which). Some clones in this sample may be carry-over from other donors' samples. The chain couples TRBV6-6 to TRBJ1-2; the D gene is perhaps TRBD1, on 6 matching bases. The sequenced sample consisted of adjacent normal tissue. The CDR3 protein sequence reads: CASSYRRTVTYGHTF. The DNA sequence reads TGTGCCAGCAGTTACAGACGGACAGTGACCTATGGCCACACCTTC.